This TCR beta chain appears in the sequencing data of a study of cytomegalovirus exposure and HLA in healthy donors. Donors sampled were nominally healthy, though unrecorded immune exposures were likely. This CDR3 is 13 amino acids long. The germline V gene encodes CDR1 SGHTA and CDR2 FQGTGA. With 1 base removed from V and 8 bases from J, the gap between germline ends came to 11 bases. The PCR had 60 Vbeta and 13 Jbeta primers. The data were produced by immunoSEQ multiplex PCR, yet TCRdb's version contains in-frame clones alone and is incomplete. The sample contains more than 110,000 clones, 73% of which appear only once. Comments on this clone: Its antigen remains unidentified.

General study findings and limits: Researchers catalogued 160 or so TCR beta chains as cytomegalovirus-associated. Later, an analysis showed that TCR beta chains associated with HLA were more clonally expanded than others that were equally common. Previous analysis showed most TCR beta V segments were productive about 90% or about 30% of the time.

This sequence joins TRBV7-3 and TRBJ1-1; D gene uncertain. The TCR was taken from a woman between 40 and 55 years old in good health and CMV-seronegative. Input material: PBMCs. The CDR3 reads CASSLMAGEEAFF. CDR3 nucleotides: TGTGCCAGCAGCTTAATGGCGGGTGAAGAAGCTTTCTTT.